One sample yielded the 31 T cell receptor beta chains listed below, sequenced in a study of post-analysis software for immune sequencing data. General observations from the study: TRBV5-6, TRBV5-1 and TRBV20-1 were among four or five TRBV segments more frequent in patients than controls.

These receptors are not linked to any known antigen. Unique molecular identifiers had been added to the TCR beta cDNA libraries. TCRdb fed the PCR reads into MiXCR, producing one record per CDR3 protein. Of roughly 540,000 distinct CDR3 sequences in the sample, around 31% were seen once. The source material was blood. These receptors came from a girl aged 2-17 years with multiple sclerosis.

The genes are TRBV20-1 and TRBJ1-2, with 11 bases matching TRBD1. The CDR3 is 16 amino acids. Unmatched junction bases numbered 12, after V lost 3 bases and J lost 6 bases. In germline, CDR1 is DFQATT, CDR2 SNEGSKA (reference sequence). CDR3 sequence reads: CSASQLEGQGGNGYTF. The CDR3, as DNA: TGCAGTGCTAGCCAGTTGGAGGGACAGGGGGGGAATGGCTACACCTTC.

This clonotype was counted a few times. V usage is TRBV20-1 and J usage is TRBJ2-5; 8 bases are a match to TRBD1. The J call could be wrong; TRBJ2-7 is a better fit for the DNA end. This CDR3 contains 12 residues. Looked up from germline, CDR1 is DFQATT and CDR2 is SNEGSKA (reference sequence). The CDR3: CAGGTGRNEQYF. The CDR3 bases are TGCGCTGGCGGGACAGGACGGAACGAGCAGTACTTC.

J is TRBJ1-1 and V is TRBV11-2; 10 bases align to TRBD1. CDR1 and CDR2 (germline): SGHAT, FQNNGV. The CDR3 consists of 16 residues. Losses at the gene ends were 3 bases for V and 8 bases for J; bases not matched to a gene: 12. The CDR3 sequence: CASSFYSGQGSVEAFF. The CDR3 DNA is TGTGCCAGCAGCTTTTACTCGGGACAGGGGTCTGTGGAAGCTTTCTTT.

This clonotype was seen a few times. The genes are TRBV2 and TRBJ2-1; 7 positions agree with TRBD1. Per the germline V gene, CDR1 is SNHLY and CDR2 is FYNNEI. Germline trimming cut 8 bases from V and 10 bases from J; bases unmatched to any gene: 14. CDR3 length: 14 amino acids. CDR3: CASGIDRVRREQFF. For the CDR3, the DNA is TGTGCCAGCGGGATCGACAGGGTGAGACGCGAGCAGTTCTTC. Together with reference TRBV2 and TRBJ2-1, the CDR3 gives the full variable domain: EPEVTQTPSHQVTQMGQEVILRCVPISNHLYFYWYRQILGQKVEFLVSFYNNEISEKSEIFDDQFSVERPDGSNFTLKIRSTKLEDSAMYFCASGIDRVRREQFFGPGTRLTVL.

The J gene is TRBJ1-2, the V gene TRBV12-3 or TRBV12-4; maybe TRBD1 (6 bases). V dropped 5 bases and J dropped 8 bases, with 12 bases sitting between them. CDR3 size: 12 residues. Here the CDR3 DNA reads TGTGCCAGCAGTACAGGGTTGCGCGGCTACACCTTC. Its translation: CASSTGLRGYTF.

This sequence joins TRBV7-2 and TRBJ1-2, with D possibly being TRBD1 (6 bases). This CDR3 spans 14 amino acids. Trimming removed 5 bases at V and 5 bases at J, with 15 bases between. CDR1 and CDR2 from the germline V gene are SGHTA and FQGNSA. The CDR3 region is CASSRQGRDYGYTF. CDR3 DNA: TGTGCCAGCAGCCGCCAGGGGAGGGATTATGGCTACACCTTC.

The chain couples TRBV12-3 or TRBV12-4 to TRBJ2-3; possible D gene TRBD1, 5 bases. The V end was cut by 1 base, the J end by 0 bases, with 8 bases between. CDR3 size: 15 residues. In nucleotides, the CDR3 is TGTGCCAGCAGTTTAGGCCCAGGGAGCACAGATACGCAGTATTTT. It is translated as CASSLGPGSTDTQYF.

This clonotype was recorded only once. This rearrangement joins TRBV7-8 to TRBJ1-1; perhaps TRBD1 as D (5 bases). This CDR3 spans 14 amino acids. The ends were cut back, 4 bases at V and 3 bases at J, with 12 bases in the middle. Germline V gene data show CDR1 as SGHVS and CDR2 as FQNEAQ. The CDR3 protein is CASSSGGGYTEAFF. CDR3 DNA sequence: TGTGCCAGCAGCTCAGGCGGGGGGTACACTGAAGCTTTCTTT. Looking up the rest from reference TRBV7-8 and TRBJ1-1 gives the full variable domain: GAGVSQSPRYKVAKRGQDVALRCDPISGHVSLFWYQQALGQGPEFLTYFQNEAQLDKSGLPSDRFFAERPEGSVSTLKIQRTQQEDSAVYLCASSSGGGYTEAFFGQGTRLTVV.

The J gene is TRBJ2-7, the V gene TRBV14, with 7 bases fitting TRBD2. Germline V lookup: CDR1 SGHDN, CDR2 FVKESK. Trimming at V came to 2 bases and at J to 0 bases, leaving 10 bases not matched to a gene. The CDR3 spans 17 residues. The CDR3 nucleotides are TGTGCCAGCAGCCAAACCCCGGGCGGGGGAATCTCCTACGAGCAGTACTTC. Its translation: CASSQTPGGGISYEQYF.

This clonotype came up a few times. The CDR3 region has the DNA TGTGCCACCTTTTATGCATTTAACTATGGCTACACCTTC. It codes for CATFYAFNYGYTF. The rearrangement uses TRBV10-3 and TRBJ1-2, with D unclear. This CDR3 is 13 amino acids long. Germline V gene sequence: CDR1 ENHRY, CDR2 SYGVKD. V lost 10 bases and J 1 base, leaving 13 bases between the germline ends.

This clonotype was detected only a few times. This CDR3 reads CASSPFKDVEAFF. The CDR3 nucleotides are TGTGCCAGCAGCCCCTTTAAGGACGTTGAAGCTTTCTTT. The rearrangement links TRBV9 to TRBJ1-1; no definite D call. Trimming pared 4 bases from V and 7 bases from J, leaving 14 bases between. The CDR3 extends over 13 amino acids. Germline values: CDR1 SGDLS, CDR2 YYNGEE.

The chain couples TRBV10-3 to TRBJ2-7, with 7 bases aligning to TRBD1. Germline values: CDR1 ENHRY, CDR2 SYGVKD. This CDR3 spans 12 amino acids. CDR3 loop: CATGMVSYEQYF. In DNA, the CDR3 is TGTGCGACAGGGATGGTGTCCTACGAGCAGTACTTC.

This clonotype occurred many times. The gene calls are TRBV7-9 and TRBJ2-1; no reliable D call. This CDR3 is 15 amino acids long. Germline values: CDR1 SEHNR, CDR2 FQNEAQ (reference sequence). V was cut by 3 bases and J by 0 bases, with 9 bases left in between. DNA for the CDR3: TGTGCCAGCAGCTTCCTGGACGGCTCCTACAATGAGCAGTTCTTC. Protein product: CASSFLDGSYNEQFF.

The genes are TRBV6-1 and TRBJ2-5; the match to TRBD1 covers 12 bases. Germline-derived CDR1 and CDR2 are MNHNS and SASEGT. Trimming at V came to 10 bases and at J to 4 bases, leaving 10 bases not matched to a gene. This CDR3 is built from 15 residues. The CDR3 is CANFERDRGLETQYF. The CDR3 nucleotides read TGTGCCAACTTCGAAAGGGACAGGGGGCTAGAGACCCAGTACTTC.

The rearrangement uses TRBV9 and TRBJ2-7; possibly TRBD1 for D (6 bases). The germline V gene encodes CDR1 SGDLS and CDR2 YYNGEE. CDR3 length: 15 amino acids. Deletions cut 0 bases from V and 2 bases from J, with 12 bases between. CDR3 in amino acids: CASSVGQGITYEQYF. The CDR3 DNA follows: TGTGCCAGCAGCGTAGGCCAGGGGATCACCTACGAGCAGTACTTC.

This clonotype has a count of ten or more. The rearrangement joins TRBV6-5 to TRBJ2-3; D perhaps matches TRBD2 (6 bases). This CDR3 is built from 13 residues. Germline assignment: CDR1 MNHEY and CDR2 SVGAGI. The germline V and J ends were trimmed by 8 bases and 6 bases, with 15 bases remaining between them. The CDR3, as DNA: TGTGCCAGCGGGTTTGCGGGATCGGATACGCAGTATTTT. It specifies CASGFAGSDTQYF.

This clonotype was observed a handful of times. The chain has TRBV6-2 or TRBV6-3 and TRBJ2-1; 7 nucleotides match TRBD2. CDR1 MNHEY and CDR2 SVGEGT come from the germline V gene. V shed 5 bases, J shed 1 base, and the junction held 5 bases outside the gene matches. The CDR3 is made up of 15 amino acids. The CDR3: CASSARLASYNEQFF. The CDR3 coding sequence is TGTGCCAGCAGTGCCCGACTAGCTTCCTACAATGAGCAGTTCTTC.

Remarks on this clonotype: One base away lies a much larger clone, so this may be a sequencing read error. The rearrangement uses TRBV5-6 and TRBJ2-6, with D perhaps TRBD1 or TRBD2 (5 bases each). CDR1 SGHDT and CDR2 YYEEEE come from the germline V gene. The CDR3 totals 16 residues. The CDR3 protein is CASSWDVNSGVNVLTF. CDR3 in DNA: TGTGCCAGCAGCTGGGACGTCAACTCTGGGGTCAACGTCCTGACTTTC. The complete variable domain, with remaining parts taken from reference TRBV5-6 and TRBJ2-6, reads DAGVTQSPTHLIKTRGQQVTLRCSPKSGHDTVSWYQQALGQGPQFIFQYYEEEERQRGNFPDRFSGHQFPNYSSELNVNALLLGDSALYLCASSWDVNSGVNVLTFGAGSRLTVL.

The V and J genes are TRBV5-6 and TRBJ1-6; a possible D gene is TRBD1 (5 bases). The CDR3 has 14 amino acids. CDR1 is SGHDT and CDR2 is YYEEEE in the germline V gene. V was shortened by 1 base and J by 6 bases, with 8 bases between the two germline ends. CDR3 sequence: CASSLWGSNSPLHF. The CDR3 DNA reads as TGTGCCAGCAGCTTGTGGGGGAGTAATTCACCCCTCCACTTT.

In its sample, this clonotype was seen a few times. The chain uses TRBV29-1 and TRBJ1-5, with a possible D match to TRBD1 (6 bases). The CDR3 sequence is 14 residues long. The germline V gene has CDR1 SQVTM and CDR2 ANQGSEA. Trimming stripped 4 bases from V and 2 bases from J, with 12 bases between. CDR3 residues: CSVGEPGGNQPQHF. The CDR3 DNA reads TGCAGCGTTGGGGAGCCAGGGGGCAATCAGCCCCAGCATTTT.

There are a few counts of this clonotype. CDR3 amino acids: CASSPVDTFPPSHMNTEAFF. In nucleotides, the CDR3 is TGTGCCAGCAGCCCAGTAGACACCTTCCCGCCCTCACACATGAACACTGAAGCTTTCTTT. The chain recombines TRBV7-9 with TRBJ1-1; no definite D call. V was cut by 5 bases and J by 0 bases, with 28 bases left in between. The CDR3 loop spans 20 amino acids. Germline V gene sequence: CDR1 SEHNR, CDR2 FQNEAQ (reference sequence).

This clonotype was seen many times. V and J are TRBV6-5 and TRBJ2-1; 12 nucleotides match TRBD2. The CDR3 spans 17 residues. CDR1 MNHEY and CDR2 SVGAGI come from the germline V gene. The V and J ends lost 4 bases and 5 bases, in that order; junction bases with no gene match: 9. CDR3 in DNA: TGTGCCAGCAGTTTCATTTCTAGCGGGGGGGCCCACAATGAGCAGTTCTTC. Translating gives CASSFISSGGAHNEQFF.

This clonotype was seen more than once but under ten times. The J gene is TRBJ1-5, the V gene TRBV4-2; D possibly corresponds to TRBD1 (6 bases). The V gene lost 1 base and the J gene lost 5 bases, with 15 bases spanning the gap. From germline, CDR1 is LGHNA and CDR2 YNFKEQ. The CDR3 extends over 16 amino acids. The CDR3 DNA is TGTGCCAGCAGCCAAGGGACAGTCGGAGGGGATCAGCCCCAGCATTTT. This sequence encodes CASSQGTVGGDQPQHF.

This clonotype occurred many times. CDR3 sequence: CAGRKLGTGRHNEQFF. The CDR3 region has the DNA TGTGCCGGAAGAAAACTCGGCACGGGACGACACAATGAGCAGTTCTTC. The V call is TRBV6-1, the J call TRBJ2-1; the D gene could be TRBD1 or TRBD2 (5 bases each). CDR1 and CDR2 (germline): MNHNS, SASEGT. The length of the CDR3 is 16 residues. The ends were cut back, 11 bases at V and 5 bases at J, with 25 bases in the middle.

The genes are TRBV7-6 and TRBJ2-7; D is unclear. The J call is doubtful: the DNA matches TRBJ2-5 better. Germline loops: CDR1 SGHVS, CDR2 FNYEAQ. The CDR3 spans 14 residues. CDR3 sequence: CASSLGRRKETQYF. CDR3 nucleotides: TGTGCCAGCAGCTTAGGACGTCGGAAAGAGACCCAGTACTTC.

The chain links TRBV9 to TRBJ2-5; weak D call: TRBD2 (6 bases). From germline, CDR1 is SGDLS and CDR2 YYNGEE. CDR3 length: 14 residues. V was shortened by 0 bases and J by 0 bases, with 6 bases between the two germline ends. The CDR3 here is CASSVGGDQETQYF. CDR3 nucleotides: TGTGCCAGCAGCGTAGGGGGGGACCAAGAGACCCAGTACTTC.

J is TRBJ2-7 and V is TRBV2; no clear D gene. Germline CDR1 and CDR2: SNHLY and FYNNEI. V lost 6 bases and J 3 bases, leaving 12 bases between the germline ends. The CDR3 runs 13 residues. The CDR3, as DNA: TGTGCCAGCAGCGGAGAGTCACACTACGAGCAGTACTTC. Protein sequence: CASSGESHYEQYF.

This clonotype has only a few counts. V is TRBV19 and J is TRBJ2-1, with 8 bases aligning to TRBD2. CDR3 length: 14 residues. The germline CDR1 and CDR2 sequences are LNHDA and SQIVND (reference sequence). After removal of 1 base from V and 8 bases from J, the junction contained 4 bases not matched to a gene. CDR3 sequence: CASSIAGGIYEQFF. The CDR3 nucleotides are TGTGCCAGTAGTATAGCGGGGGGGATCTATGAGCAGTTCTTC.

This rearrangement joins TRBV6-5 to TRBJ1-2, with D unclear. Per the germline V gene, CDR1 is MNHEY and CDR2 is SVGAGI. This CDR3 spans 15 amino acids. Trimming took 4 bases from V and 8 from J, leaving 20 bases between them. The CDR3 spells CASSSGVPPNGGYTF. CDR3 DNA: TGTGCCAGCAGTTCCGGGGTCCCTCCGAACGGGGGCTACACCTTC.

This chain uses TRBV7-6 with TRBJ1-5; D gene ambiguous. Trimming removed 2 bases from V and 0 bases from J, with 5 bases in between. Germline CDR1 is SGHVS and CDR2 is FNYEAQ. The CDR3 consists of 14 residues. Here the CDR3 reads CASSLTDSNQPQHF. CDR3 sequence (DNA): TGTGCCAGCAGCTTAACAGATAGCAATCAGCCCCAGCATTTT.

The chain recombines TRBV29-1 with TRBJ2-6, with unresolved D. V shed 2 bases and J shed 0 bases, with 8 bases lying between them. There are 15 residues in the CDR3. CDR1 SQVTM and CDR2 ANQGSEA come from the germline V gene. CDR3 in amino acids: CSVELAASGANVLTF. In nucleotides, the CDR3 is TGCAGCGTTGAATTGGCAGCCTCTGGGGCCAACGTCCTGACTTTC.